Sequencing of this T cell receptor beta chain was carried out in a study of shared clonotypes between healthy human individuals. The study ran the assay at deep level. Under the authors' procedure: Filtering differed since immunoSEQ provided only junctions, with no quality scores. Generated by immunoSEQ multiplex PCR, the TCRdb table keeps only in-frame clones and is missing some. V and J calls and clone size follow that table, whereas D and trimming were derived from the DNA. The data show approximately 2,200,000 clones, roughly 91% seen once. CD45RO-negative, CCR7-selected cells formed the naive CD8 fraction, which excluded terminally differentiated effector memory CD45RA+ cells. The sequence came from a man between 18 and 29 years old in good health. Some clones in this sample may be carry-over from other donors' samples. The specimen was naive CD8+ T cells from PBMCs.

For the CDR3, the DNA is TGTGCCAGCAGACACGGGACAGGGTGGTACGAGCAGTACTTC. As protein: CASRHGTGWYEQYF. The rearrangement joins TRBV5-5 to TRBJ2-7; TRBD1 agrees at 9 bases. The CDR3 is 14 residues long. J gave up 4 bases and V 5 bases, and 7 bases lay outside the gene matches. Germline V gives CDR1 SGHKS, CDR2 YYEKEE (reference sequence).